This is a list of T cell receptor beta chains from one sample in a study of OX40 agonist ivuxolimab in advanced cancers. Generated by immunoSEQ multiplex PCR, the TCRdb table keeps only in-frame clones and is missing some. Of some 150,000 clones in the sample, 90% were seen once. Sequencing was performed on CD4+ or CD8+ T cells sorted from blood, taken in a trial of the OX40 agonist ivuxolimab. Source of these receptors: an adult with an advanced solid tumor such as melanoma, head and neck, liver or kidney cancer. The CDR3 runs from the conserved cysteine through the conserved F or W. D genes are given only for firm matches. Clone size appears in some rows only: once, few, many, or a class for an expanded clone.

>TRBV4-3|-|TRBJ1-3|16|-
CASSQEAGTSGNTIYF
TGCGCCAGCAGCCAAGAGGCCGGAACCTCTGGAAACACCATATATTTT
>TRBV10-3|TRBD2|TRBJ2-7|15|-
CAISPTSGAYYEQYF
TGTGCCATCAGCCCTACTAGCGGGGCTTACTACGAGCAGTACTTC
>TRBV10-3|TRBD2|TRBJ2-5|15|-
CAISSFTSGQETQYF
TGTGCCATCAGTTCCTTCACTAGCGGCCAAGAGACCCAGTACTTC
>TRBV4-2|-|TRBJ2-5|17|-
CASSQEFQQGGQETQYF
TGTGCCAGCAGCCAAGAATTTCAACAGGGAGGGCAAGAGACCCAGTACTTC
>TRBV6-5|TRBD1|TRBJ2-7|15|-
CASSTSGTGLYEQYF
TGTGCCAGCAGTACCTCCGGGACAGGACTCTACGAGCAGTACTTC
>TRBV7-3|-|TRBJ2-7|13|-
CASSSGPGNEQYF
TGTGCCAGCAGCTCAGGCCCGGGAAACGAGCAGTACTTC
>TRBV5-4|TRBD1|TRBJ2-4|14|few
CASSLGDSQNIQYF
TGTGCCAGCAGCTTGGGGGACAGCCAAAACATTCAGTACTTC
>TRBV11-2|TRBD1|TRBJ1-1|14|-
CASSFGTGNTEAFF
TGTGCCAGCAGCTTTGGGACAGGGAACACTGAAGCTTTCTTT
>TRBV29-1|TRBD1|TRBJ1-5|13|-
CSVRTGQDQPQHF
TGCAGCGTGCGGACAGGCCAGGATCAGCCCCAGCATTTT
>TRBV19|TRBD1|TRBJ1-1|16|once
CASSIPRTGLVTEAFF
TGTGCCAGTAGTATACCCCGGACAGGGTTGGTTACTGAAGCTTTCTTT
>TRBV28|TRBD1|TRBJ1-3|16|-
CASSIPGTASGNTIYF
TGTGCCAGCAGCATCCCCGGGACAGCGAGTGGAAACACCATATATTTT
>TRBV5-1|-|TRBJ2-5|15|once
CASSLAKGGLETQYF
TGCGCCAGCAGCTTGGCTAAGGGGGGTCTGGAGACCCAGTACTTC
>TRBV6-6|TRBD2|TRBJ2-1|16|-
CASSSLTSGTNNEQFF
TGTGCCAGCAGTTCCCTGACTAGCGGGACGAACAATGAGCAGTTCTTC
>TRBV7-2|-|TRBJ1-1|15|-
CASSLVGGGNTEAFF
TGTGCCAGCAGCTTAGTCGGTGGAGGAAACACTGAAGCTTTCTTT
>TRBV10-3|TRBD2|TRBJ2-3|15|-
CAISGSGSATDTQYF
TGTGCCATCAGTGGTAGCGGGAGTGCAACAGATACGCAGTATTTT
>TRBV7-9|TRBD1|TRBJ2-7|14|-
CASSFGQGIYEQYF
TGTGCCAGCAGCTTCGGACAGGGAATTTACGAGCAGTACTTC
>TRBV13|-|TRBJ2-7|14|-
CASSSPGLTYEQYF
TGTGCCAGCAGCTCTCCGGGTCTCACCTACGAGCAGTACTTC
>TRBV7-2|TRBD1|TRBJ2-1|15|once
CASSLDRGRFNEQFF
TGTGCCAGCAGCCTAGACAGGGGGCGATTCAATGAGCAGTTCTTC
>TRBV28|-|TRBJ1-2|14|-
CASSPRTGNYGYTF
TGTGCCAGCAGTCCCCGAACAGGGAACTATGGCTACACCTTC
>TRBV7-3|TRBD2|TRBJ2-5|15|-
CASSLGSSGQETQYF
TGTGCCAGCAGCTTAGGGTCTAGCGGCCAAGAGACCCAGTACTTC
>TRBV15|-|TRBJ2-7|10|few
CATSTYEQYF
TGTGCCACCAGTACCTACGAGCAGTACTTC
>TRBV5-8|-|TRBJ2-5|14|-
CASSLGIDQKTQYF
TGTGCCAGCAGCTTGGGGATCGACCAGAAGACCCAGTACTTC
>TRBV7-9|TRBD2|TRBJ2-2|16|-
CASSSEAGGETGELFF
TGTGCCAGCAGCTCGGAAGCGGGAGGGGAGACCGGGGAGCTGTTTTTT
>TRBV2|-|TRBJ1-2|14|-
CASRYRGQNYGYTF
TGTGCCAGCCGATACCGAGGACAGAACTATGGCTACACCTTC
>TRBV6-1|-|TRBJ2-3|15|-
CASSDGQGRTDTQYF
TGTGCCAGCAGTGACGGTCAGGGTCGCACAGATACGCAGTATTTT
>TRBV5-6|-|TRBJ1-4|14|-
CASSPTATNEKLFF
TGTGCCAGCAGCCCGACAGCAACTAATGAAAAACTGTTTTTT
>TRBV23-1|-|TRBJ1-2|11|-
CASSQSPGYTF
TGCGCCAGCAGTCAATCGCCGGGCTACACCTTC
>TRBV6-1|TRBD1|TRBJ1-1|14|-
CASHDRGMNTEAFF
TGTGCCAGCCACGACAGGGGCATGAACACTGAAGCTTTCTTT
>TRBV6-4|-|TRBJ1-2|16|-
CASSPGGPASYYGYTF
TGTGCCAGCAGTCCTGGTGGCCCCGCTTCTTACTATGGCTACACCTTC
>TRBV15|TRBD1|TRBJ2-3|16|-
CATSRDRTGTADTQYF
TGTGCCACCAGCAGAGATCGGACGGGGACAGCAGATACGCAGTATTTT
>TRBV4-3|TRBD2|TRBJ2-1|15|once
CASSPSFGTSDEQFF
TGCGCCAGCAGCCCATCTTTCGGGACTAGCGATGAGCAGTTCTTC
>TRBV7-9|-|TRBJ1-4|15|-
CASSPWIRANEKLFF
TGTGCCAGCAGCCCCTGGATACGAGCTAATGAAAAACTGTTTTTT
>TRBV5-1|-|TRBJ1-6|15|-
CASSLVGTVESPLHF
TGCGCCAGCAGCTTGGTAGGGACCGTGGAGTCACCCCTCCACTTT
>TRBV28|-|TRBJ1-3|17|-
CASSLTPWVNSGNTIYF
TGTGCCAGCAGTTTGACCCCCTGGGTAAACTCTGGAAACACCATATATTTT
>TRBV5-1|TRBD2|TRBJ2-2|17|-
CASSLSVLAGDTGELFF
TGCGCCAGCAGCTTGTCCGTCCTAGCGGGAGACACCGGGGAGCTGTTTTTT
>TRBV27|-|TRBJ1-6|13|-
CASSSRYNSPLHF
TGTGCCAGCAGTTCCAGGTATAATTCACCCCTCCACTTT
>TRBV4-1|-|TRBJ1-1|13|-
CASSQGFRDTELF
TGCGCCAGCAGCCAAGGCTTCCGGGACACGGAGCTCTTT
>TRBV27|-|TRBJ2-6|17|-
CASSLKVRGSGANVLTF
TGTGCCAGCAGTTTAAAGGTGAGGGGCTCTGGGGCCAACGTCCTGACTTTC
>TRBV12-1|-|TRBJ1-1|17|-
CASSCGQGVDGNTEAFF
TGTGCCAGCAGCTGCGGACAGGGGGTTGACGGTAACACTGAAGCTTTCTTT
>TRBV6-5|TRBD2|TRBJ2-3|15|-
CASSYLAGGPHTQYF
TGTGCCAGCAGTTATTTAGCGGGAGGGCCACATACGCAGTATTTT
>TRBV28|-|TRBJ1-5|14|-
CASSLFEENQPQHF
TGTGCCAGCAGTTTATTCGAGGAGAATCAGCCCCAGCATTTT
>TRBV7-2|-|TRBJ1-2|13|-
CASSPRVGGGYTF
TGTGCCAGCAGCCCCCGTGTGGGCGGGGGCTACACCTTC